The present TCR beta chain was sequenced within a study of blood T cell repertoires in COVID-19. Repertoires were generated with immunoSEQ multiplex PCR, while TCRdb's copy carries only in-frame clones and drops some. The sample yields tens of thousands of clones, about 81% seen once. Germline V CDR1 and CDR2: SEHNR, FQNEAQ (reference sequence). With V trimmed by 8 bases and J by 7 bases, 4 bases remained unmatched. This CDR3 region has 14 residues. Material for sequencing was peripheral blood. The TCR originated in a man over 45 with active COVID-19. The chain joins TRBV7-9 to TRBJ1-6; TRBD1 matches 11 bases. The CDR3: CASGDRGGNSPLHF. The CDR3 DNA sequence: TGTGCCAGCGGGGACAGGGGGGGGAATTCACCCCTCCACTTT.